Each of the 11 T cell receptor beta chains below was sequenced from the same sample in a study of blood T cell repertoires in COVID-19. The data were produced by immunoSEQ multiplex PCR, yet TCRdb's version contains in-frame clones alone and is incomplete. This sample yields around 700,000 clones, of which over 80% are seen a single time; approximately 0.25% belongs to the top ten. Sequencing was performed on peripheral blood. The receptors were gathered from a young woman with acute or convalescent COVID-19.

The rearrangement links TRBV24-1 to TRBJ1-2; D remains ambiguous. The CDR3 runs to 14 residues. The V and J ends lost 0 bases and 5 bases respectively, with 9 bases between them. CDR1 KGHDR and CDR2 SFDVKD come from the germline V gene. The CDR3 region has the DNA TGTGCCACCAGTGATTTGTCGGAGTTGTATGGCTACACCTTC. Encoded protein: CATSDLSELYGYTF.

This chain uses TRBV19 with TRBJ2-6, with D tentatively TRBD1 (7 bases). This CDR3 has 16 residues. Germline CDR1 reads LNHDA; CDR2 reads SQIVND (reference sequence). Trimming removed 7 bases at V and 1 base at J, with 14 bases between. CDR3 protein: CASKEGASSGANVLTF. In DNA form, the CDR3 reads TGTGCCAGTAAGGAGGGGGCGAGTTCTGGGGCCAACGTCCTGACTTTC.

The chain carries TRBV6-5 and TRBJ1-2, with D unclear. CDR3 length equals 15 residues. Germline CDR1 is MNHEY and CDR2 is SVGAGI. V gave up 6 bases and J gave up 6 bases, with 20 bases separating them. CDR3 sequence reads: CASRALTRRSHGYTF. CDR3 nucleotide sequence: TGTGCCAGCAGAGCCCTTACTCGCCGCTCGCATGGCTACACCTTC.

The V and J genes are TRBV24-1 and TRBJ1-4, with 7 bases lining up with TRBD1. This CDR3 has 14 amino acids. V shed 4 bases, J shed 3 bases, and the junction held 1 base outside the gene matches. CDR1 and CDR2 from the germline V gene are KGHDR and SFDVKD. The CDR3 nucleotides are TGTGCCACCAGTGAGGGACAGCCTAATGAAAAACTGTTTTTT. It yields the protein CATSEGQPNEKLFF.

CDR3 DNA sequence: TGTGCCAGCAGCCAAGATCTGACAGCCAACTATGGCTACACCTTC. Translation: CASSQDLTANYGYTF. The chain uses TRBV4-2 and TRBJ1-2, with a possible D match to TRBD1 (5 bases). The CDR3 runs 15 residues. Deletions cut 0 bases from V and 2 bases from J, with 10 bases between. Germline CDR1 and CDR2: LGHNA and YNFKEQ.

This clone has a single count. CDR3 region: CASSKSELAKNIQYF. The CDR3 DNA sequence: TGTGCCAGCAGTAAGTCGGAGCTAGCCAAAAACATTCAGTACTTC. The V call is TRBV2, the J call TRBJ2-4; D gene ambiguous. The V end lost 5 bases, the J end lost 0 bases, and 11 bases lay between the germline ends. The CDR3 spans 15 residues. Germline lookup yields CDR1 SNHLY and CDR2 FYNNEI.

The chain joins TRBV28 to TRBJ2-3, with 8 bases aligning to TRBD1. Trimming at V came to 5 bases and at J to 1 base, leaving 20 bases not matched to a gene. Germline loops: CDR1 MDHEN, CDR2 SYDVKM. This CDR3 region has 20 residues. This CDR3 reads CASSPQPGQVIWGGTDTQYF. CDR3 nucleotides: TGTGCCAGCAGTCCACAACCGGGACAGGTGATTTGGGGTGGCACAGATACGCAGTATTTT.

The V and J genes are TRBV29-1 and TRBJ2-2, with a tentative D call TRBD2 (5 bases). The germline V gene encodes CDR1 SQVTM and CDR2 ANQGSEA. The V and J ends lost 5 bases and 7 bases respectively, with 20 bases between them. The CDR3 has 15 residues. CDR3: CSVKSSDSNLGELFF. The CDR3 DNA is TGCAGCGTTAAAAGCTCGGACTCTAATCTCGGGGAGCTGTTTTTT.

J is TRBJ1-2 and V is TRBV10-3, with D possibly being TRBD1 (6 bases). Germline CDR1 ENHRY, CDR2 SYGVKD. Trimming stripped 2 bases from V and 0 bases from J, with 13 bases between. This CDR3 has 16 amino acids. The CDR3 is CAISEPPGQTNYGYTF. CDR3 sequence (DNA): TGTGCCATCAGTGAGCCCCCGGGACAAACTAACTATGGCTACACCTTC.

The chain joins TRBV12-3 or TRBV12-4 to TRBJ1-2, with 8 bases fitting TRBD1. V lost 5 bases and J lost 6; bases outside the gene matches: 5. There are 13 residues in the CDR3. For the CDR3, the DNA is TGTGCCAGCAGTCAGACAGGGGTGGATGGCTACACCTTC. It translates to CASSQTGVDGYTF.

This sequence joins TRBV29-1 and TRBJ1-2; TRBD1 might be the D (5 bases). The germline gives CDR1 SQVTM, CDR2 ANQGSEA. The germline V and J ends were trimmed by 6 bases and 7 bases, with 12 bases remaining between them. This CDR3 is 11 amino acids long. CDR3 loop: CSVESGAGYTF. CDR3 nucleotide sequence: TGCAGCGTGGAGTCTGGGGCTGGCTACACCTTC.